Below, one TCR beta chain is given with its context. J lost 6 bases, V lost 6 bases, and 5 bases had no gene match. CDR3 length: 13 residues. CDR1 is WSHSY and CDR2 is SAAADI in the germline V gene. TCRdb processed the multiplex PCR reads anew with MiXCR; each CDR3 protein has one entry. The data show under 300,000 distinct CDR3 sequences, with around 34% seen just once and over 3.5% held by the top ten. The data belong to a study of breast tumors, draining lymph nodes, adjacent tissues. The lymph nodes were axillary draining lymph nodes from breast cancer patients. Sequences were obtained from axillary lymph node tissue. The receptor comes from a female donor with breast cancer. Some clones in this sample may be carry-over from other donors' samples. V usage is TRBV10-2 and J usage is TRBJ2-7; 10 bases match TRBD2. The CDR3, as DNA: TGCGCCAGCAGCAGCGGGAGGGTCCTCGAGCAGTACTTC. Amino acid sequence: CASSSGRVLEQYF.